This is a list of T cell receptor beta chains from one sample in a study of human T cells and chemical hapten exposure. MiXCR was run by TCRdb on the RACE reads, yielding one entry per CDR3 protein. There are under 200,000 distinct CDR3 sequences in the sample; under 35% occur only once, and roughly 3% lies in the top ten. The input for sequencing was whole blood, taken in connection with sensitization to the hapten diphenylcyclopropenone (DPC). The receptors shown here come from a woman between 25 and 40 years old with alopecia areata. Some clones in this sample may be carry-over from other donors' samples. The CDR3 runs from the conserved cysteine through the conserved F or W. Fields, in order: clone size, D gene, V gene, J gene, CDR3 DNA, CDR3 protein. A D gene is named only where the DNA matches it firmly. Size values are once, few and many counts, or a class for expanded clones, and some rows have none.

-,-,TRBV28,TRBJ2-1,TGTCAGGCTGGAGGCACACGGGAGCAGTTCTTC,CQAGGTREQFF
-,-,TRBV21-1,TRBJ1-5,TGTGCCAGCAGCCTCCCGTCACCGGGACATAACCAGCCCCAGCATTTT,CASSLPSPGHNQPQHF
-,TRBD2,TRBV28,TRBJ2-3,TGTGCCAGCACGACCGGGGCCAGCGGGGAGTCGGATACGCAGTATTTT,CASTTGASGESDTQYF
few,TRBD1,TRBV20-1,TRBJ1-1,TGCAGTGCTAGAGGGGGACAGGGATCTTTCTTT,CSARGGQGSFF
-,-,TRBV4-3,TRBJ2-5,TGCGCCAGCAGCCAAGAGGCAGTGGGAGAGACCCAGTACTTC,CASSQEAVGETQYF
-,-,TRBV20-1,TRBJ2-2,TGCAGTGCTAGTGGTGGGGCCGGGGAGCTGTTTTTT,CSASGGAGELFF
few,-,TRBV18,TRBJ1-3,TGTGCCAGCTCACCACCGACGGACTCTGGAAACACCATATATTTT,CASSPPTDSGNTIYF
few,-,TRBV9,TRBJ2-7,TGTGCCAGCAGCGTAGTACCGGAAGCTAACGGGGAGCAGTACTTC,CASSVVPEANGEQYF
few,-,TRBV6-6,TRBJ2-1,TGTGCCAGCAACGGGGCCAGCTCCTACAATGAGCAGTTCTTC,CASNGASSYNEQFF
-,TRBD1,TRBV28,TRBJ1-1,TGTGCCAGCAGTTTCGGGACAGCCGTGAACACTGAAGCTTTCTTT,CASSFGTAVNTEAFF
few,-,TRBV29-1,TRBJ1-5,TGCAGCGTCGCCGAGGACAAGTATCAGCCCCAGCATTTT,CSVAEDKYQPQHF
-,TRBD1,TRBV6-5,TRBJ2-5,TGTGCCAGCAGTTACTCGACAGGGGGCTTAAGCGAGACCCAGTACTTC,CASSYSTGGLSETQYF
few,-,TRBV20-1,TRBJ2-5,TGCAGTGCTAGAGTATCCCTAGAGACCCAGTACTTC,CSARVSLETQYF
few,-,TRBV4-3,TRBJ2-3,TGCGCCAGCAGCCAAGAGACAGCGGGAGATACGCAGTATTTT,CASSQETAGDTQYF
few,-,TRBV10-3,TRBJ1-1,TGTGCCATCAGTGCCCGGGGGCAGGAGACTGAAGCTTTCTTT,CAISARGQETEAFF
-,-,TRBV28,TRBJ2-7,TGTGCCAGTCCACCGGCAAGGGGGAGCTCCTACGAGCAGTACTTC,CASPPARGSSYEQYF
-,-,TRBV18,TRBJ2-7,TGTGCCAGCTCCCGCTTGGCGGTAGGGACCTACGAGCAGTACTTC,CASSRLAVGTYEQYF